What follows are 6 T cell receptor beta chains derived from one specimen sequenced in a study of post-analysis software for immune sequencing data. General study findings and limits: Included in a set of roughly 5 TRBV segments more frequent in patients than controls were TRBV5-6, TRBV5-1 and TRBV20-1.

Their specific antigens are unknown. Unique molecular identifiers were carried by the TCR beta cDNA libraries. TCRdb fed the PCR reads into MiXCR, producing one record per CDR3 protein. The profile shows roughly 800,000 distinct CDR3 sequences, less than 35% of them singletons. The material sequenced was blood. The receptors were sampled from a girl aged 10 to 17 with multiple sclerosis.

This clonotype was picked up a small number of times. The rearrangement joins TRBV9 to TRBJ1-1; the D gene is possibly TRBD1 (6 bases). V was clipped by 2 bases and J by 1 base, with 12 bases between them. This CDR3 contains 15 residues. The germline V gene has CDR1 SGDLS and CDR2 YYNGEE. In DNA form, the CDR3 reads TGTGCCAGCAGCGTGGCGGGACATACGAACACTGAAGCTTTCTTT. Translating gives CASSVAGHTNTEAFF.

Points on this clonotype: At one boundary the junction diverges from the germline segment, which might be a read error. The genes are TRBV20-1 and TRBJ2-7; TRBD2 is a possible D gene (6 bases). The germline CDR1 and CDR2 sequences are DFQATT and SNEGSKA (reference sequence). This CDR3 spans 11 amino acids. The CDR3, as DNA: TGCAGTGCAAGACTAGTCTACGGGCAGTACTTC. Translated, it gives CSARLVYGQYF.

V usage is TRBV7-2 and J usage is TRBJ2-4; the D gene is possibly TRBD1 (7 bases). The CDR3 sequence is 14 residues long. From germline, CDR1 is SGHTA and CDR2 FQGNSA. V lost 3 bases and J lost 9, with 15 bases in between. The CDR3: CASSLSRGEVIQYF. The CDR3 DNA is TGTGCCAGCAGCTTGAGCAGGGGGGAAGTCATTCAGTACTTC.

In regard to this clonotype: A single base separates this from a much larger clone, so it may be a read error. The chain couples TRBV7-2 to TRBJ2-7, with D unresolved. The CDR3 is made up of 13 amino acids. Per the germline V gene, CDR1 is SGHTA and CDR2 is FQGNSA. This chain's CDR3 is CVSSARIPYEQYF. In nucleotides, the CDR3 is TGTGTCAGCAGCGCTAGGATACCCTACGAGCAGTACTTC.

This clonotype was observed a few times. One junction end does not reproduce the germline sequence, and a read error may be involved. The rearrangement joins TRBV28 to TRBJ2-7, with D possibly TRBD1 on 5 matching bases. The CDR3 contains 16 residues. Germline-derived CDR1 and CDR2 are MDHEN and SYDVKM. CDR3 in amino acids: CAGSFSLRTPAYEQYF. Here the CDR3 DNA reads TGTGCCGGCAGTTTTAGCCTGAGGACACCGGCCTACGAGCAGTACTTC.

In its sample, this clonotype was seen a few times. Written as DNA, the CDR3 is TGCGCCAGCAGCTTGGGGACAGGGTTCCGTCCTAACTATGGCTACACCTTC. Translating it yields CASSLGTGFRPNYGYTF. This chain links TRBV5-1 with TRBJ1-2; the match to TRBD1 covers 8 bases. Germline CDR1 SGHRS, CDR2 YFSETQ. V lost 0 bases to trimming and J lost 0 bases; unmatched junction nucleotides: 7. The CDR3 covers 17 residues.